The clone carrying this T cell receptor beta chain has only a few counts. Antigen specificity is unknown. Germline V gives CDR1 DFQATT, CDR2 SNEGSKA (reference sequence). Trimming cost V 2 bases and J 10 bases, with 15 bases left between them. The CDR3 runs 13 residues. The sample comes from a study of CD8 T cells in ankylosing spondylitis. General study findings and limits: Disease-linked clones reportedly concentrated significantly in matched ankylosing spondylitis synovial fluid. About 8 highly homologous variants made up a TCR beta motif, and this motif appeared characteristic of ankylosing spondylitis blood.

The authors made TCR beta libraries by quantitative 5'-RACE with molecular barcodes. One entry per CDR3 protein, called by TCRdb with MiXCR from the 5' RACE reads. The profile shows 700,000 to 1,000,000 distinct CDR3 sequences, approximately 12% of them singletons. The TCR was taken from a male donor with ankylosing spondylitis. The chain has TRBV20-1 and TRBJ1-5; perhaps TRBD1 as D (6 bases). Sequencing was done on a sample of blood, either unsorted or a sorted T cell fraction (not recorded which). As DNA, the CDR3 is TGCAGTGCTAGAACAGGGACGACAGTACCCCAGCATTTT. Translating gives CSARTGTTVPQHF.